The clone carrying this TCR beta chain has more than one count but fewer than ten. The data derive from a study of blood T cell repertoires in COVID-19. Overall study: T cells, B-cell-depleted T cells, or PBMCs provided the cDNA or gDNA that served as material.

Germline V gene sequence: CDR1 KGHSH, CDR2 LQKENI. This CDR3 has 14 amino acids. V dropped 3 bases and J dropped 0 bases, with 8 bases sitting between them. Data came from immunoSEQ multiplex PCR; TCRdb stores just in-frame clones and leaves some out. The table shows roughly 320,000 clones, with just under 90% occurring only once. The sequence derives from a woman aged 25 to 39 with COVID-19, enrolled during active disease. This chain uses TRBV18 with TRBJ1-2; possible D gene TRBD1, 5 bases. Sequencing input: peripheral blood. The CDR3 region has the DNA TGTGCCAGCTCACCTAGCAGGGCTAACTATGGCTACACCTTC. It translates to CASSPSRANYGYTF.